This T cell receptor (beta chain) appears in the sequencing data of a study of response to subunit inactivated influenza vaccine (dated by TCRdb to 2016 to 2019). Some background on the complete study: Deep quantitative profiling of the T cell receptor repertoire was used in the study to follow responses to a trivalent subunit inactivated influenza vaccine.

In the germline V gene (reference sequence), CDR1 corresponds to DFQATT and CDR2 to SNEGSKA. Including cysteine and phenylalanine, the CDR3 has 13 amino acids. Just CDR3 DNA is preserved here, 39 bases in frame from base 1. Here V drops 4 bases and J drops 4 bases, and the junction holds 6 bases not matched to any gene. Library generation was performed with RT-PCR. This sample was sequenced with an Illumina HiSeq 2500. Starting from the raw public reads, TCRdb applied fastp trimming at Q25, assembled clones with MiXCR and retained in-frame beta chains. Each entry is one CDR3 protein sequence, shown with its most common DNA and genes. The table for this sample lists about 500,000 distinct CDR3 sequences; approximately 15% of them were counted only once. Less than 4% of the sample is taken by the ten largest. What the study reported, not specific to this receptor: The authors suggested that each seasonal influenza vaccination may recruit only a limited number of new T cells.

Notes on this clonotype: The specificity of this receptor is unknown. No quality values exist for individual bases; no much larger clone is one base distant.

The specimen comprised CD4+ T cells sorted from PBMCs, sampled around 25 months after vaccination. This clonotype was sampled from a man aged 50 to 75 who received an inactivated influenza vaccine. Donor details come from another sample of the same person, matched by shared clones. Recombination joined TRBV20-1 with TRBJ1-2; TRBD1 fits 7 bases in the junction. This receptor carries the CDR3 CSAINRGTYGYTF. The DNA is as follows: TGCAGTGCTATCAACAGGGGCACCTATGGCTACACCTTC.